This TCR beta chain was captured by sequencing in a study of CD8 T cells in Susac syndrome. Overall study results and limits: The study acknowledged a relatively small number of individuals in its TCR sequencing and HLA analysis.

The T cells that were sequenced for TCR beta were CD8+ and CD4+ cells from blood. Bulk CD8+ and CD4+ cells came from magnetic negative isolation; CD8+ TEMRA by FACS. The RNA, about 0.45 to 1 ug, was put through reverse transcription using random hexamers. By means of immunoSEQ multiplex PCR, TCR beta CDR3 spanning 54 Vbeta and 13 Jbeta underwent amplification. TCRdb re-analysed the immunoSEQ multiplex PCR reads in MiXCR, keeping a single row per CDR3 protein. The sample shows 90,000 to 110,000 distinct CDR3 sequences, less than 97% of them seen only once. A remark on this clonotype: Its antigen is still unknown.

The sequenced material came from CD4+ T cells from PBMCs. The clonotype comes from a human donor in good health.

This CDR3 is CASSQDGGQANYGYTF. The CDR3, as DNA: TGTGCCAGCAGCCAAGACGGAGGACAGGCTAACTATGGCTACACCTTC. This chain connects TRBV4-2 to TRBJ1-2; 7 bases align to TRBD1. The V and J ends lost 0 bases and 0 bases, in that order; junction bases with no gene match: 4. The CDR3 is 16 residues long. Germline lookup yields CDR1 LGHNA and CDR2 YNFKEQ.